This T cell receptor (beta chain) was documented in a study of T cell changes during pregnancy in multiple sclerosis. Looked up from germline, CDR1 is MDHEN and CDR2 is SYDVKM. The CDR3 consists of 15 residues. Trimming took off 1 base at V and 0 bases at J, with 10 bases between the two ends. Assay: immunoSEQ multiplex PCR; the TCRdb copy retains only in-frame clones and omits some. Counted here are fewer than 75,000 clones, approximately 90% occurring once; the ten biggest clones make up 3% to 4%. This specimen was peripheral blood, taken after pregnancy. The V gene is TRBV28, the J gene TRBJ2-7, with D possibly TRBD2 on 6 matching bases. This TCR was sampled from a female donor in good health, enrolled as a control in a pregnancy study. CDR3 bases: TGTGCCAGCAGTTTATTTCGGCGGGACTCCTACGAGCAGTACTTC. Its translation: CASSLFRRDSYEQYF.